These T cell receptor beta chains were read from a single sample in a study of blood T cell repertoires in COVID-19. Assay used: immunoSEQ multiplex PCR; TCRdb lists only in-frame clones, some missing. This sample carries fewer than 250,000 clones, around 85% of them seen once, and the ten largest clones take 3.5% to 4%. Sequenced input: PBMCs or T cells enriched from blood (not recorded which). These receptors all come from a woman aged 40 to 50 with acute COVID-19. Each CDR3 is given with its conserved first and last residue. Each record gives: CDR3 DNA, CDR3 protein, J gene, D gene, V gene, clone size. A D gene is named only where the DNA matches it firmly. Expanded clones are given a class, and other clones once, few, many or no size at all.

DNA: TGTGCCAGCAGCCCCGACCCGTTCCTTAGCGGGAGCAACAATGAGCAGTTCTTC
CDR3: CASSPDPFLSGSNNEQFF
J: TRBJ2-1
D: TRBD2
V: TRBV11-3
size: NA

DNA: TGCGCCAGCAGCCCCGACAGGAAATATGGCTACACCTTC
CDR3: CASSPDRKYGYTF
J: TRBJ1-2
D: NA
V: TRBV4-1
size: NA

DNA: TGTGCCAGCAGCGTAGTGTCGGGGGGTAGCACAGATACGCAGTATTTT
CDR3: CASSVVSGGSTDTQYF
J: TRBJ2-3
D: TRBD2
V: TRBV9
size: NA

DNA: TGTGCCTGGAATGTTCTCGATGAGCAGTTCTTC
CDR3: CAWNVLDEQFF
J: TRBJ2-1
D: NA
V: TRBV30
size: NA

DNA: TGTGCCAGCAGCAAGAACACAGGGTTATCCTACGAGCAGTACTTC
CDR3: CASSKNTGLSYEQYF
J: TRBJ2-7
D: NA
V: TRBV28
size: NA

DNA: TGTGCCACCGGAGGGGCCTCCGGGCTCCAAGAGACCCAGTACTTC
CDR3: CATGGASGLQETQYF
J: TRBJ2-5
D: NA
V: TRBV24-1
size: NA

DNA: TGTGCCTGGAGAAGAGGAGCAATCTCAAATTCACCCCTCCACTTT
CDR3: CAWRRGAISNSPLHF
J: TRBJ1-6
D: NA
V: TRBV30
size: NA

DNA: TGTGCCAGCAGCTTCGGTAGCCACACAGATACGCAGTATTTT
CDR3: CASSFGSHTDTQYF
J: TRBJ2-3
D: NA
V: TRBV5-4
size: NA

DNA: TGTGCCTGGAGTGACAGGGGAGGCAATCAGCCCCAGCATTTT
CDR3: CAWSDRGGNQPQHF
J: TRBJ1-5
D: TRBD1
V: TRBV30
size: NA

DNA: TGTGCCAGTCAAGCGGGAGGAACCTACAATGAGCAGTTCTTC
CDR3: CASQAGGTYNEQFF
J: TRBJ2-1
D: TRBD2
V: TRBV2
size: once

DNA: TGTGCCAGTACCCGGACTGGGAACACCGGGGAGCTGTTTTTT
CDR3: CASTRTGNTGELFF
J: TRBJ2-2
D: NA
V: TRBV19
size: few

DNA: TGTGCCAGCAGCCCCCTAGGACAGGGCGGGGAGACCCAGTACTTC
CDR3: CASSPLGQGGETQYF
J: TRBJ2-5
D: TRBD1
V: TRBV7-3
size: NA

DNA: TGCGCCAGCAGTGAGTCGACGATAGCGGGCAATCAGCCCCAGCATTTT
CDR3: CASSESTIAGNQPQHF
J: TRBJ1-5
D: NA
V: TRBV10-2
size: NA

DNA: TGTGCCAGCAGTTACGCCGCTATTAGGACTAGCATTAGCACAGATACGCAGTATTTT
CDR3: CASSYAAIRTSISTDTQYF
J: TRBJ2-3
D: TRBD2
V: TRBV6-2/TRBV6-3
size: NA

DNA: TGTGCCAGCAGGAACGAGGGGGAGCTGTTTTTT
CDR3: CASRNEGELFF
J: TRBJ2-2
D: NA
V: TRBV9
size: NA

DNA: TGTGCCAGCAGTTACCCGAGCGGCCGGCACTCCGATGAAAAACTGTTTTTT
CDR3: CASSYPSGRHSDEKLFF
J: TRBJ1-4
D: NA
V: TRBV6-2/TRBV6-3
size: NA

DNA: TGCAGCTCCGGGACAGGGAGAAATGAGCAGTTCTTC
CDR3: CSSGTGRNEQFF
J: TRBJ2-1
D: TRBD1
V: TRBV29-1
size: NA

DNA: TGTGCCAGCAGCGTAGAGCCGGGCACTGAAGCTTTCTTT
CDR3: CASSVEPGTEAFF
J: TRBJ1-1
D: NA
V: TRBV9
size: NA

DNA: TGTGCCAGCAGTGACACAGGGGGACCCCTCCACTTT
CDR3: CASSDTGGPLHF
J: TRBJ1-6
D: TRBD1
V: TRBV28
size: NA

DNA: TGTGCCAGCCGACAGGGTTTTAGCTACAATGAGCAGTTCTTC
CDR3: CASRQGFSYNEQFF
J: TRBJ2-1
D: TRBD1
V: TRBV19
size: NA

DNA: TGTGCCAGCAGCTTAGGACAGGGGAGGAGCGAGCAGTACTTC
CDR3: CASSLGQGRSEQYF
J: TRBJ2-7
D: TRBD1
V: TRBV7-3
size: few

DNA: TGTGCCAGCAAAAAGACTAGCGTCTACGAGCAGTACTTC
CDR3: CASKKTSVYEQYF
J: TRBJ2-7
D: TRBD2
V: TRBV28
size: NA

DNA: TGCAGCGTAGGGACTAGCGGGAGCGGTCCGCAAGAGACCCAGTACTTC
CDR3: CSVGTSGSGPQETQYF
J: TRBJ2-5
D: TRBD2
V: TRBV29-1
size: NA

DNA: TGTGCCAGCAGCTTAACCCCTATGATTGGTCAGCCCCAGCATTTT
CDR3: CASSLTPMIGQPQHF
J: TRBJ1-5
D: NA
V: TRBV7-2
size: NA

DNA: TGTGCCAGCAGAGGGACTAGCGGGAGGGTAAGGATCACAGATACGCAGTATTTT
CDR3: CASRGTSGRVRITDTQYF
J: TRBJ2-3
D: TRBD2
V: TRBV2
size: NA

DNA: TGCGCCAGCAGCGGCGTGACTAGCGGGAGTCGTGAGCAGTTCTTC
CDR3: CASSGVTSGSREQFF
J: TRBJ2-1
D: TRBD2
V: TRBV4-1
size: NA